The 8 T cell receptor beta chains reported below all come from one sample, sequenced in a study of OX40 agonist ivuxolimab in advanced cancers. Sequencing was performed with immunoSEQ multiplex PCR; in TCRdb, only in-frame clones are kept and a portion is missing. The sample records about 68,000 clones, about nine tenths being singletons. The sample was CD4+ or CD8+ T cells sorted from blood, taken in a trial of the OX40 agonist ivuxolimab. Receptor source: an adult with an advanced solid tumor such as melanoma, head and neck, liver or kidney cancer.

This clone is a singleton in its sample. This chain links TRBV6-5 with TRBJ1-2, with 10 bases that match TRBD1. V gave up 0 bases and J gave up 6 bases; unmatched junction bases: 1. Looked up from germline, CDR1 is MNHEY and CDR2 is SVGAGI. This CDR3 has 14 residues. CDR3 sequence (DNA): TGTGCCAGCAGTTACTCGACAGGGGGCAATGGCTACACCTTC. Translation: CASSYSTGGNGYTF.

The chain recombines TRBV23-1 with TRBJ2-1, with 9 bases aligning to TRBD2. TRBV23-1 is an open reading frame, and its role is uncertain. The CDR3 length is 19 residues. V dropped 3 bases and J dropped 0; count of bases not matched to a gene: 12. The CDR3 sequence: CASSHRWSVSGSSYNEQFF. The CDR3 DNA follows: TGCGCCAGCAGTCATAGGTGGTCAGTTAGCGGGAGCTCCTACAATGAGCAGTTCTTC.

The rearrangement uses TRBV5-4 and TRBJ2-3; D might be TRBD1 or TRBD2, each matching 5 bases. CDR1 SGHNT and CDR2 YYREEE come from the germline V gene (reference sequence). This CDR3 region has 14 residues. Trimming stripped 1 base from V and 4 bases from J, with 10 bases between. The CDR3 bases are TGTGCCAGCAGCTTGCCCGGGGCGGCAGATACGCAGTATTTT. Translation gives CASSLPGAADTQYF.

The rearrangement uses TRBV5-1 and TRBJ2-3; TRBD1 aligns across 7 bases. The trim removed 4 bases at V and 2 bases at J, leaving 13 bases unmatched. The CDR3 has 17 residues. The germline V gene encodes CDR1 SGHRS and CDR2 YFSETQ. The DNA of the CDR3 is TGCGCCAGCAGCCCGTTCAGACAGGGAACATTCACAGATACGCAGTATTTT. Its translation: CASSPFRQGTFTDTQYF.

The table lists this clone with a few counts. The V call is TRBV6-5, the J call TRBJ2-3; 7 nucleotides line up with TRBD2. The CDR3 covers 16 residues. The V segment lost 4 bases and the J segment 2 bases; nucleotides outside the gene matches: 9. Per the germline V gene, CDR1 is MNHEY and CDR2 is SVGAGI. Written as DNA, the CDR3 is TGTGCCAGCAGTTCCACGAGACTAGCTATCACAGATACGCAGTATTTT. Its protein product is CASSSTRLAITDTQYF.

The CDR3 reads CASSYTRESVIQYF. The CDR3 DNA reads TGTGCCAGCAGTTACACTCGGGAGTCGGTCATTCAGTACTTC. V is TRBV6-5 and J is TRBJ2-4, with D maybe TRBD2 (6 bases). Per the germline V gene, CDR1 is MNHEY and CDR2 is SVGAGI. The CDR3 consists of 14 residues. Between the trimmed V and J ends, which lost 2 bases and 9 bases, there was a span of 14 bases.

The genes are TRBV5-5 and TRBJ2-1, with a tentative D call TRBD1 (6 bases). V was clipped by 0 bases and J by 3 bases, with 10 bases between them. CDR3 length: 15 residues. Germline V CDR1 and CDR2: SGHKS, YYEKEE (reference sequence). CDR3 loop: CASSLAPTGYNEQFF. The CDR3 DNA is TGTGCCAGCAGCTTGGCTCCGACAGGCTACAATGAGCAGTTCTTC.

The rearrangement uses TRBV10-3 and TRBJ2-5; D possibly corresponds to TRBD2 (6 bases). CDR3 length: 15 residues. Germline CDR1 and CDR2: ENHRY and SYGVKD. The V and J ends lost 6 bases and 5 bases respectively, with 19 bases between them. The CDR3 nucleotides are TGTGCCATCAGGCCTTTTAACGGGGAGGAGGAGACCCAGTACTTC. As protein: CAIRPFNGEEETQYF.